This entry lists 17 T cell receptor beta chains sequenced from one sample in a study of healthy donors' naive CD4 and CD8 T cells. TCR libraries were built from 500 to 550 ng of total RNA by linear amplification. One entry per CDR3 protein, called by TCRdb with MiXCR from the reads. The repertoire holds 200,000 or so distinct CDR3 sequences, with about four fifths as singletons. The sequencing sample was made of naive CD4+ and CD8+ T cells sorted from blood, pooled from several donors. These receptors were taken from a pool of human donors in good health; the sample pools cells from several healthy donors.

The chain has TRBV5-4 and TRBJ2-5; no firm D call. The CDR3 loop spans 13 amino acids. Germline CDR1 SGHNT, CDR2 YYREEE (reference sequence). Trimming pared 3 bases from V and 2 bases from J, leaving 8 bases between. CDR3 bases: TGTGCCAGCAGCTCTCCTCATCAAGAGACCCAGTACTTC. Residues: CASSSPHQETQYF. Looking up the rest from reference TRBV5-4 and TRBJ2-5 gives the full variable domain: ETGVTQSPTHLIKTRGQQVTLRCSSQSGHNTVSWYQQALGQGPQFIFQYYREEENGRGNFPPRFSGLQFPNYSSELNVNALELDDSALYLCASSSPHQETQYFGPGTRLLVL.

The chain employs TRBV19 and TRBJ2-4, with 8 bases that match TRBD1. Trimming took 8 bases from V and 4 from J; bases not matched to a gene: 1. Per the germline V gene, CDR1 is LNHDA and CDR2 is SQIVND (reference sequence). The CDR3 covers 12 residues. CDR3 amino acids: CASRDRKNIQYF. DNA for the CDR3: TGTGCCAGTCGGGACAGGAAAAACATTCAGTACTTC. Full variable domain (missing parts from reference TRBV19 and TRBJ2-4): DGGITQSPKYLFRKEGQNVTLSCEQNLNHDAMYWYRQDPGQGLRLIYYSQIVNDFQKGDIAEGYSVSREKKESFPLTVTSAQKNPTAFYLCASRDRKNIQYFGAGTRLSVL.

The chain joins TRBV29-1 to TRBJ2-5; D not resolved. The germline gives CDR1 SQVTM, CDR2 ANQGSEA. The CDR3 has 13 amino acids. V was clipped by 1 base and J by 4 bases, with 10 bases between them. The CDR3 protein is CSVEGQPRETQYF. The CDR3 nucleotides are TGCAGCGTTGAAGGGCAGCCCAGAGAGACCCAGTACTTC.

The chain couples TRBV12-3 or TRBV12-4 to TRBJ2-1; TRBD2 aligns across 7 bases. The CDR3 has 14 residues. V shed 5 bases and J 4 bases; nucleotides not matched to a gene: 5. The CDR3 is CASSKAGVYNEQFF. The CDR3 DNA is TGTGCCAGCAGTAAGGCGGGAGTGTACAATGAGCAGTTCTTC.

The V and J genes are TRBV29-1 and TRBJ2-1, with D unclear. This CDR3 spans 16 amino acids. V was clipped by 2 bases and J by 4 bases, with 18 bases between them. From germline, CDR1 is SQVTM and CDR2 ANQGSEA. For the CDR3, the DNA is TGCAGCGTTGAACCCTCGGACCGGAGTCGGTACAATGAGCAGTTCTTC. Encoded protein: CSVEPSDRSRYNEQFF.

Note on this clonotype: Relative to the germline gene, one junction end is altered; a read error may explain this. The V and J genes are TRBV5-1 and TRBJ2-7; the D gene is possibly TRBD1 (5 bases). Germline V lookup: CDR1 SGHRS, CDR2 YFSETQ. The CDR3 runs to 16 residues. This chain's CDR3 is CASSLVRGRRSYEQYF. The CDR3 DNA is TGTGCCAGCAGCTTGGTTAGGGGCCGCCGATCCTACGAGCAGTACTTC.

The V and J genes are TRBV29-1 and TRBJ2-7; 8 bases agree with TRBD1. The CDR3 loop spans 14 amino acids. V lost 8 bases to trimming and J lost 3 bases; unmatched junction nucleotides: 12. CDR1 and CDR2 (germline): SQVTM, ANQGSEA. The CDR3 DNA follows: TGCAGCATCTTAAGGGGACAGGACCACTACGAGCAGTACGTC. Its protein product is CSILRGQDHYEQYV.

CDR3 sequence reads: CSVEGREEQFF. The CDR3 DNA follows: TGCAGCGTTGAAGGGAGGGAAGAGCAGTTCTTC. The chain carries TRBV29-1 and TRBJ2-1; weak D call: TRBD2 (6 bases). Germline lookup yields CDR1 SQVTM and CDR2 ANQGSEA. V was shortened by 1 base and J by 10 bases, with 8 bases between the two germline ends. The length of the CDR3 is 11 residues.

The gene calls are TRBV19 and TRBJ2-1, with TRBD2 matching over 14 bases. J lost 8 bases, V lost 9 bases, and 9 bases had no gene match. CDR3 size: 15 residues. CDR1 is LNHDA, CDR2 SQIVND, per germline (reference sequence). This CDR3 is CASIGLAGGRDEQFF. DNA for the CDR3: TGTGCCAGCATTGGACTAGCGGGAGGACGGGATGAGCAGTTCTTC.

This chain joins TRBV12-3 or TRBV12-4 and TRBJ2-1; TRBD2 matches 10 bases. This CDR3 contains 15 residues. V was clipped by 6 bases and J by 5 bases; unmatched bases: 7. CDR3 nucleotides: TGTGCCAGCAGCCTAGCGGGAGAGATTGACAATGAGCAGTTCTTC. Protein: CASSLAGEIDNEQFF.

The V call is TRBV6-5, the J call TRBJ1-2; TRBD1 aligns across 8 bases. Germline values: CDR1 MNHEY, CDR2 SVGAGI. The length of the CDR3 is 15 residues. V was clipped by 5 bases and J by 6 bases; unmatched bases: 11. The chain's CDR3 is CASSAIDRGLHGYTF. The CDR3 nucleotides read TGTGCCAGCAGTGCCATAGACAGGGGTCTACATGGCTACACCTTC.

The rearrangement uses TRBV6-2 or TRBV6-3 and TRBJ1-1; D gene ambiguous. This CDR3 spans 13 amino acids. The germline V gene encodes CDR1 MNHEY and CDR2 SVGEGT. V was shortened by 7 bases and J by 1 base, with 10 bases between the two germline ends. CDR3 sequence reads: CASNSGGNTEAFF. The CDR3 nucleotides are TGTGCCAGCAACTCGGGAGGGAACACTGAAGCTTTCTTT.

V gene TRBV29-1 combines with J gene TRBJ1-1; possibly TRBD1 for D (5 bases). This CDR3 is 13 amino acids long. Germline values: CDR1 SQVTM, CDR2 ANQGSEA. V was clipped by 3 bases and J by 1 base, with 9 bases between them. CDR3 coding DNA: TGCAGCGTTGAGGGGGGTAAGAACACTGAAGCTTTCTTT. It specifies CSVEGGKNTEAFF.

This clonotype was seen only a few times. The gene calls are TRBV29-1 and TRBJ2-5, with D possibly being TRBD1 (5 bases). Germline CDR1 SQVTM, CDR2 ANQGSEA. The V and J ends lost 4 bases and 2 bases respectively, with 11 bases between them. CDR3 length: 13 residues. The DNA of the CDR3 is TGCAGCGTTGTGAGACAGAGACAAGAGACCCAGTACTTC. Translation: CSVVRQRQETQYF.

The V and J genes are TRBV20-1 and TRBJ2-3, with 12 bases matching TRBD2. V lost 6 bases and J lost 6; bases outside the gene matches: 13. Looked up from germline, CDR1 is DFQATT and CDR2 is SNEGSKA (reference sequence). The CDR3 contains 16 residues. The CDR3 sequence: CSASTLAGGPVDTQYF. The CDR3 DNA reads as TGCAGTGCCTCGACCCTAGCGGGAGGGCCGGTCGATACGCAGTATTTT.

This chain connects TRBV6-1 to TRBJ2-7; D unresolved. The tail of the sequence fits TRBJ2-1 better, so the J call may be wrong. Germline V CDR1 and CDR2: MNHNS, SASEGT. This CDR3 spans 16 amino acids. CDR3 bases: TGTGCCAGCAGTGAACATTGGCAGAGCTCCTACAATGAGCAGTTCTTC. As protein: CASSEHWQSSYNEQFF.

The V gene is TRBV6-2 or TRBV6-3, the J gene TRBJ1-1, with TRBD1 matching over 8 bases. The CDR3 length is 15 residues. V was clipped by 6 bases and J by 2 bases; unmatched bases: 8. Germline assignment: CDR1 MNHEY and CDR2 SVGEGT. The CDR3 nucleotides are TGTGCCAGCAGATGGACAGGGCAGGGTAACACTGAAGCTTTCTTT. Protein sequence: CASRWTGQGNTEAFF.